A selection of T cell receptor beta chains follows, all from one sample in a study of T cell repertoires in cytomegalovirus infection. TCRdb used MiXCR to reprocess the reads, holding one entry per CDR3 protein. This table holds about 180,000 distinct CDR3 sequences, about 15% found once. The source material was CD8+ T cells from PBMCs. The origin of the receptors is a human donor in good health (CMV status not recorded). Some clones in this sample may be carry-over from other donors' samples. The CDR3 runs from the conserved cysteine through the conserved F or W. The D gene is left open where the match is weak. Clone size is stated in some rows and not others, as once, few, many or a class when expanded.

clone size: -; V gene: TRBV11-2; J gene: TRBJ1-2; D gene: -; CDR3 DNA: TGTGCCAGCAGCTTCAGTTATGGCTACACCTTC; CDR3 protein: CASSFSYGYTF
clone size: few; V gene: TRBV28; J gene: TRBJ1-4; D gene: -; CDR3 DNA: TGTGCCAGCAGTTTAGGTGGGGGCACTAATGAAAAACTGTTTTTT; CDR3 protein: CASSLGGGTNEKLFF
clone size: few; V gene: TRBV28; J gene: TRBJ1-1; D gene: -; CDR3 DNA: TGTGCCAGCAGTTGGGGACGGATCACTGAAGCTTTCTTT; CDR3 protein: CASSWGRITEAFF
clone size: few; V gene: TRBV7-9; J gene: TRBJ1-2; D gene: -; CDR3 DNA: TGTGCCAGCAGCCCCCCTGGGACACCCTATGGCTACACCTTC; CDR3 protein: CASSPPGTPYGYTF
clone size: few; V gene: TRBV6-2/TRBV6-3; J gene: TRBJ2-5; D gene: TRBD1; CDR3 DNA: TGTGCCAGCAGTTACTCTAGGACAGGGGGCGAATTCCAAGAGACCCAGTACTTC; CDR3 protein: CASSYSRTGGEFQETQYF
clone size: -; V gene: TRBV5-4; J gene: TRBJ2-7; D gene: -; CDR3 DNA: TGTGCCAGCAGCTTGAACGGGCACCTCTACGAGCAGTACTTC; CDR3 protein: CASSLNGHLYEQYF
clone size: -; V gene: TRBV7-9; J gene: TRBJ2-6; D gene: -; CDR3 DNA: TGTGCCAGCAGCTTACCAAAGGTGGAAGGGGCCAACGTCCTGACTTTC; CDR3 protein: CASSLPKVEGANVLTF
clone size: few; V gene: TRBV7-9; J gene: TRBJ1-2; D gene: TRBD1; CDR3 DNA: TGTGCCAGCAGCTTCCCGGGACAGAATTATGGCTACACCTTC; CDR3 protein: CASSFPGQNYGYTF
clone size: few; V gene: TRBV29-1; J gene: TRBJ2-1; D gene: TRBD2; CDR3 DNA: TGCAGCGTTGTACTAGCGGGCTACAATGAGCAGTTCTTC; CDR3 protein: CSVVLAGYNEQFF
clone size: -; V gene: TRBV15; J gene: TRBJ2-6; D gene: -; CDR3 DNA: TGTGCCACCAGCAGAGATTTGGGATGGAGCCTAGAAGCCGGGGCCAACGTCCTGACTTTC; CDR3 protein: CATSRDLGWSLEAGANVLTF
clone size: -; V gene: TRBV20-1; J gene: TRBJ1-5; D gene: -; CDR3 DNA: TGCAGTGCTAGAGATCGATACAGTTCTCGGGGGCAGCCCCAGCATTTT; CDR3 protein: CSARDRYSSRGQPQHF
clone size: -; V gene: TRBV7-8; J gene: TRBJ2-1; D gene: -; CDR3 DNA: TGTGCCAGCCTAGGGCCGGGTTATGAGCAGTTCTTC; CDR3 protein: CASLGPGYEQFF
clone size: -; V gene: TRBV2; J gene: TRBJ1-2; D gene: -; CDR3 DNA: TGTGCCAGCAGGGGGACGAGGTATGGCTACACCTTC; CDR3 protein: CASRGTRYGYTF
clone size: few; V gene: TRBV4-3; J gene: TRBJ2-5; D gene: -; CDR3 DNA: TGCGCCAGCAGCCAAGGACTGGGGACGAAGAAGGAGACCCAGTACTTC; CDR3 protein: CASSQGLGTKKETQYF
clone size: -; V gene: TRBV7-4; J gene: TRBJ1-1; D gene: TRBD1; CDR3 DNA: TGTGCCAGCAGCTCACAGGGGGAGAACACTGAAGCTTTCTTT; CDR3 protein: CASSSQGENTEAFF
clone size: -; V gene: TRBV5-1; J gene: TRBJ2-3; D gene: TRBD2; CDR3 DNA: TGCGCCAGCAGCTGGAGGGGACTAGCAGGAAGGGGAGACACAGATACGCAGTATTTT; CDR3 protein: CASSWRGLAGRGDTDTQYF
clone size: few; V gene: TRBV29-1; J gene: TRBJ1-1; D gene: -; CDR3 DNA: TGCAGCGTTGTACCGATGAACACTGAAGCTTTCTTT; CDR3 protein: CSVVPMNTEAFF
clone size: few; V gene: TRBV20-1; J gene: TRBJ1-2; D gene: -; CDR3 DNA: TGCAGTGCTAGAGATCTTCCAGGGAAAAACCCGGGAACCTTC; CDR3 protein: CSARDLPGKNPGTF
clone size: -; V gene: TRBV6-5; J gene: TRBJ1-2; D gene: -; CDR3 DNA: TGTGCCAGCAGGGGGGACCGGCCCGCGGACTATGGCTACACCTTC; CDR3 protein: CASRGDRPADYGYTF
clone size: -; V gene: TRBV28; J gene: TRBJ2-7; D gene: -; CDR3 DNA: TGTGCCAGCAGATCCAGGGAGACGGCCTACGAGCAGTACTTC; CDR3 protein: CASRSRETAYEQYF
clone size: -; V gene: TRBV7-6; J gene: TRBJ2-1; D gene: TRBD2; CDR3 DNA: TGTGCCTCCAGCTTATCCAGCGGGGGACCCTACAATGAGCAGTTCTTC; CDR3 protein: CASSLSSGGPYNEQFF
clone size: few; V gene: TRBV28; J gene: TRBJ2-1; D gene: -; CDR3 DNA: TGTGCCAGCAGTTTCGGGCAACGCCGGAACAATGAGCAGTTCTTC; CDR3 protein: CASSFGQRRNNEQFF
clone size: few; V gene: TRBV12-5; J gene: TRBJ1-2; D gene: -; CDR3 DNA: TGTGCTAGTGCCCTGGGGCAGATCTATGGCTACACCTTC; CDR3 protein: CASALGQIYGYTF
clone size: -; V gene: TRBV7-2; J gene: TRBJ2-7; D gene: TRBD1; CDR3 DNA: TGTGCCAGCAGCTTACCCCGGGACAGGGGGACGTACGAGCAGTACTTC; CDR3 protein: CASSLPRDRGTYEQYF
clone size: -; V gene: TRBV28; J gene: TRBJ2-1; D gene: -; CDR3 DNA: TGTGCCAGCAGCCATTGGCAGTCCCTATACAATGAGCAGTTCTTC; CDR3 protein: CASSHWQSLYNEQFF
clone size: -; V gene: TRBV6-2/TRBV6-3; J gene: TRBJ2-7; D gene: TRBD1; CDR3 DNA: TGTGCCAGCAGTCCGGACAGGGGGGTGTACGAGCAGTACTTC; CDR3 protein: CASSPDRGVYEQYF
clone size: -; V gene: TRBV4-1; J gene: TRBJ1-1; D gene: -; CDR3 DNA: TGCGCCAGCAGCTACAGGGACGCAACCAGGAACACTGAAGCTTTCTTT; CDR3 protein: CASSYRDATRNTEAFF
clone size: few; V gene: TRBV4-1; J gene: TRBJ1-2; D gene: TRBD1; CDR3 DNA: TGCGCCAGCAGCCAAGGTGCCCCGGACAGGGCCAACTATGGCTACACCTTC; CDR3 protein: CASSQGAPDRANYGYTF